Below are 18 T cell receptor beta chains sequenced from a single sample in a study of T cells in Graves' hyperthyroidism and ophthalmopathy. RNA transcripts served as the template for amplifying TCR beta CDR3 regions. The TCR CDR3 first-round RT-PCR relied on the HTBI primer set. TCRdb fed the multiplex PCR reads into MiXCR, producing one record per CDR3 protein. The sample lists over 700,000 distinct CDR3 sequences; roughly a sixth were seen once. The sequencing input was blood. These receptors originate from a woman aged 45-65 years with Graves' hyperthyroidism that later progressed to Graves' ophthalmopathy.

The chain uses TRBV5-4 and TRBJ2-3; no clear D gene. The V end lost 6 bases, the J end lost 3 bases, and 8 bases lay between the germline ends. Germline CDR1 SGHNT, CDR2 YYREEE (reference sequence). The CDR3 has 12 amino acids. Here the CDR3 DNA reads TGTGCCAGCACCTCACGGACAGATACGCAGTATTTT. Its protein is CASTSRTDTQYF.

This clonotype was recorded many times. V gene TRBV2 combines with J gene TRBJ2-4; tentative D call: TRBD2 (5 bases). Germline values: CDR1 SNHLY, CDR2 FYNNEI. Trimming took 10 bases from V and 1 from J, leaving 17 bases between them. The CDR3 sequence is 15 residues long. The CDR3 nucleotides read TGTGCCACAGCTGAAGGAGGTTCTGCCAAAAACATTCAGTACTTC. Translating it yields CATAEGGSAKNIQYF. The entire variable domain, with the rest obtained from reference TRBV2 and TRBJ2-4, is as follows: EPEVTQTPSHQVTQMGQEVILRCVPISNHLYFYWYRQILGQKVEFLVSFYNNEISEKSEIFDDQFSVERPDGSNFTLKIRSTKLEDSAMYFCATAEGGSAKNIQYFGAGTRLSVL.

This clonotype was recorded many times. V gene TRBV29-1 combines with J gene TRBJ2-7, with D perhaps given as TRBD1 or TRBD2 (5 bases each). Per the germline V gene, CDR1 is SQVTM and CDR2 is ANQGSEA. The germline V and J ends were trimmed by 6 bases and 6 bases, with 12 bases remaining between them. The CDR3 runs to 11 residues. CDR3 in amino acids: CSVRGEGEQYF. In nucleotides, the CDR3 is TGCAGCGTGAGGGGCGAGGGCGAGCAGTACTTC.

The table lists this clonotype with many counts. V and J are TRBV7-3 and TRBJ1-6; 9 bases map to TRBD1. Germline CDR1 is SGHTA and CDR2 is FQGTGA. Trimming at V came to 4 bases and at J to 1 base, leaving 5 bases not matched to a gene. There are 17 residues in the CDR3. CDR3 DNA: TGTGCCAGCAGCTCCGGGACAGGGATATCCTATAATTCACCCCTCCACTTT. Translation: CASSSGTGISYNSPLHF.

The sample holds many counts of this clonotype. The chain is built from TRBV5-1 and TRBJ1-4; 7 bases align to TRBD1. CDR3 length: 15 amino acids. V was pared by 4 bases and J by 6 bases, with 9 bases of the junction left unmatched. The germline gives CDR1 SGHRS, CDR2 YFSETQ. The CDR3 is CASSPLTGWDEKLFF. In nucleotides, the CDR3 is TGCGCCAGCAGCCCGTTGACAGGGTGGGATGAAAAACTGTTTTTT.

A word on this clonotype: A much larger clone lies a single base off, so this may be a read error. This CDR3 fails to terminate in the conserved phenylalanine or tryptophan, so it likely reflects a read error. This chain links TRBV3-1 with TRBJ1-2; 8 nucleotides agree with TRBD1. The germline V gene encodes CDR1 LGHDT and CDR2 YNNKEL (reference sequence). CDR3 length: 14 amino acids. J lost 6 bases, V lost 4 bases, and 7 bases had no gene match. CDR3 loop: CASSPGQEFDGYTL. The CDR3, as DNA: TGTGCCAGCAGCCCGGGACAGGAGTTCGATGGCTACACCCTC.

This sequence joins TRBV4-1 and TRBJ1-5; D is possibly TRBD1 (5 bases). The CDR3 is 18 residues long. Trimming took 0 bases from V and 3 from J, leaving 18 bases between them. Looked up from germline, CDR1 is MGHRA and CDR2 is YSYEKL. DNA of the CDR3: TGCGCCAGCAGCCAAGAGGTGCCAGGGAATTTTGACAATCAGCCCCAGCATTTT. It codes for CASSQEVPGNFDNQPQHF.

The table lists this clonotype with a count of one. The rearrangement links TRBV19 to TRBJ2-5, with D possibly TRBD2 on 5 matching bases. The CDR3 is 12 residues long. Germline values: CDR1 LNHDA, CDR2 SQIVND (reference sequence). Between the trimmed V and J ends, which lost 7 bases and 5 bases, there was a span of 11 bases. In DNA, the CDR3 is TGTGCCAGTAATGTTCGAGGGGAGACCCAGTACTTC. It encodes CASNVRGETQYF. Complete variable domain (other parts from reference TRBV19 and TRBJ2-5): DGGITQSPKYLFRKEGQNVTLSCEQNLNHDAMYWYRQDPGQGLRLIYYSQIVNDFQKGDIAEGYSVSREKKESFPLTVTSAQKNPTAFYLCASNVRGETQYFGPGTRLLVL.

This clonotype has a count of ten or more. The CDR3 nucleotides read TGTGCCAGCAGCTTAACCTCGACAGGGTACCAGCCCCAGCATTTT. Amino acid sequence: CASSLTSTGYQPQHF. This rearrangement joins TRBV7-2 to TRBJ1-5; 7 bases line up with TRBD1. The CDR3 is 15 amino acids. After removal of 2 bases from V and 7 bases from J, the junction contained 8 bases not matched to a gene. The germline gives CDR1 SGHTA, CDR2 FQGNSA.

CDR3 in amino acids: CASSVQGSGYTF. The CDR3 coding sequence is TGTGCCAGCTCGGTACAGGGTTCTGGCTACACCTTC. This rearrangement joins TRBV18 to TRBJ1-2, with D perhaps matching TRBD1 (6 bases). Trimming stripped 6 bases from V and 7 bases from J, with 12 bases between. Germline assignment: CDR1 KGHSH and CDR2 LQKENI. CDR3 size: 12 residues.

The chain is built from TRBV6-1 and TRBJ1-1; D gene uncertain. Trimming cost V 5 bases and J 7 bases, with 11 bases left between them. In germline, CDR1 is MNHNS, CDR2 SASEGT. The CDR3 length is 12 residues. CDR3 coding DNA: TGTGCCAGCAGTCAACCCGGGTATGAAGCTTTCTTT. Translation: CASSQPGYEAFF.

This clonotype was counted many times. The rearrangement links TRBV12-3 or TRBV12-4 to TRBJ1-3; D might be TRBD1 (5 bases). Trimming removed 3 bases from V and 3 bases from J, with 15 bases in between. The CDR3 runs 16 residues. CDR3 bases: TGTGCCAGCAGTTTTGAGGGGACCGCCCGTGGAAACACCATATATTTT. Translated, it gives CASSFEGTARGNTIYF.

The sample holds many counts of this clonotype. The rearrangement links TRBV20-1 to TRBJ1-2; TRBD1 agrees at 9 bases. CDR3 length: 13 residues. The germline V gene encodes CDR1 DFQATT and CDR2 SNEGSKA (reference sequence). J lost 4 bases, V lost 3 bases, and 3 bases had no gene match. Here the CDR3 reads CSASRTGAYGYTF. As DNA, the CDR3 is TGCAGTGCTAGCAGGACAGGGGCCTATGGCTACACCTTC.

This clonotype was counted between two and nine times. The rearrangement links TRBV20-1 to TRBJ1-2; D gene ambiguous. Germline V gene sequence: CDR1 DFQATT, CDR2 SNEGSKA (reference sequence). The V and J ends lost 4 bases and 2 bases respectively, with 8 bases between them. CDR3 size: 12 residues. The CDR3 nucleotides are TGCAGTGCTAAGGGCAGCAACTATGGCTACACCTTC. Protein sequence: CSAKGSNYGYTF.

This clonotype was counted only a few times. The chain recombines TRBV3-1 with TRBJ2-2; D is tentatively TRBD1 or TRBD2 (5 bases each). There are 16 residues in the CDR3. The V and J ends lost 1 base and 3 bases respectively, with 12 bases between them. Germline CDR1 reads LGHDT; CDR2 reads YNNKEL (reference sequence). The CDR3 protein is CASSQVGGYDTGELFF. In DNA, the CDR3 is TGTGCCAGCAGCCAAGTTGGGGGATATGACACCGGGGAGCTGTTTTTT.

This clonotype came up a few times. This chain links TRBV2 with TRBJ2-2, with TRBD1 matching 9 bases. Looked up from germline, CDR1 is SNHLY and CDR2 is FYNNEI. V was clipped by 4 bases and J by 6 bases; unmatched bases: 15. The CDR3 extends over 18 amino acids. The CDR3 is CASSGSTEGTGRPGELFF. CDR3 nucleotide sequence: TGTGCCAGCAGTGGGAGCACAGAGGGGACAGGGCGGCCCGGGGAGCTGTTTTTT.

This clonotype occurred many times. This chain uses TRBV20-1 with TRBJ1-5, with a weak D call TRBD1 (6 bases). This CDR3 is 14 amino acids long. Per the germline V gene, CDR1 is DFQATT and CDR2 is SNEGSKA (reference sequence). V was cut by 3 bases and J by 4 bases, with 13 bases left in between. CDR3 protein: CSARGDTQNQPQHF. The CDR3 DNA reads TGCAGTGCTAGGGGGGACACTCAAAATCAGCCCCAGCATTTT.

This clonotype occurred many times. V usage is TRBV30 and J usage is TRBJ2-7, with a weak D call TRBD2 (5 bases). There are 13 residues in the CDR3. Germline V lookup: CDR1 GTSNPN, CDR2 SVGIG (reference sequence). Trimming pared 0 bases from V and 3 bases from J, leaving 9 bases between. CDR3: CAWSVSSYYEQYF. CDR3 bases: TGTGCCTGGAGTGTTTCTAGCTACTACGAGCAGTACTTC.